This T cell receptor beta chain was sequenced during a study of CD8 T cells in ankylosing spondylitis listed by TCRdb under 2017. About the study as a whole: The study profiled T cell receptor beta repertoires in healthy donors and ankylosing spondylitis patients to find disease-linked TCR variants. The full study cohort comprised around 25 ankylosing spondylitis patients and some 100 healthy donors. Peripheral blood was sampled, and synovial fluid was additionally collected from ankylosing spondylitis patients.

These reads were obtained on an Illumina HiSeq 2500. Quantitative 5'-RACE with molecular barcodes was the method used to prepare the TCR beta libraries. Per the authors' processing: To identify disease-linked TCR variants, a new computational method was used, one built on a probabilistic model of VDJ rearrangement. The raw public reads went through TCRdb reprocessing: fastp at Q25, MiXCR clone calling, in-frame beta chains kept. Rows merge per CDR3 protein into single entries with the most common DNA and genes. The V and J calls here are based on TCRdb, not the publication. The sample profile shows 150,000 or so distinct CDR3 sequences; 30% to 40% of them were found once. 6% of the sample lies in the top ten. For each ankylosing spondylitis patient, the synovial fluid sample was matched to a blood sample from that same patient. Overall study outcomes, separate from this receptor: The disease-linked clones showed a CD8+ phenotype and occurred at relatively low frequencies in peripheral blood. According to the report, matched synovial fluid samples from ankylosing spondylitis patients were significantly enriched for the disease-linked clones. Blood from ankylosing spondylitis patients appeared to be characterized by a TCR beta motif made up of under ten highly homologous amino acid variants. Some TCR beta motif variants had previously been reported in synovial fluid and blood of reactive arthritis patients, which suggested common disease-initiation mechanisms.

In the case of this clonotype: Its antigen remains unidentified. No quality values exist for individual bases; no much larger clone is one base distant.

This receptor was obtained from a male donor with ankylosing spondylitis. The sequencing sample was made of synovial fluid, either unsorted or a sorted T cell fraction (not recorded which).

The DNA sequence follows: TGTGCCAGCAGTTTCCAGGCGGGACAGCAAGAGACCCAGTACTTC. It translates to CASSFQAGQQETQYF. The rearrangement combines TRBV6-5 with TRBJ2-5, and perhaps TRBD1 as D gene, on 7 matching bases. The CDR3 contains 15 residues, cysteine and phenylalanine counted. The retained sequence is limited to the CDR3, 45 bases, with the frame set at the first base. Trimming costs V 4 bases and J 2 bases, and their ends lie 14 bases apart. Reading the germline V gene gives CDR1 MNHEY and CDR2 SVGAGI.